This T cell receptor (beta chain) stems from a study of lymphopenia after photon versus proton radiotherapy. Comment on this clone: Its antigen is still unknown.

Germline-derived CDR1 and CDR2 are SNHLY and FYNNEI. Trimming took 11 bases from V and 5 from J; bases not matched to a gene: 9. This CDR3 is 14 amino acids long. TCRdb's table, derived via immunoSEQ multiplex PCR, lists solely in-frame clones and lacks some. The table lists some 64,000 clones, 87% of them singletons. Findings of the study overall: In patients who died, overall survival fell as post-nadir TCR diversity dropped more. After lymphocyte nadir, photon-treated repertoires showed oligoclonal expansion, especially CD8+ Temra. Only patients who died were analyzed for survival; proton advantage is unproven.

The source of this sequence is a man older than 75 with esophageal cancer. The V gene is TRBV2, the J gene TRBJ2-2, with 9 bases aligning to TRBD2. This sample comprised peripheral blood, obtained from a patient treated with proton-based radiotherapy. This CDR3 is CAHQGLAGTGELFF. The CDR3 region has the DNA TGTGCCCACCAGGGGCTAGCGGGGACCGGGGAGCTGTTTTTT.